This record concerns one TCR beta chain sequence. The data were taken from a study of cytomegalovirus exposure and HLA in healthy donors. Produced via immunoSEQ multiplex PCR; TCRdb's table is partial and in-frame only. The table lists approximately 200,000 clones, 88% of them singletons. The ends lost 7 bases at V and 4 bases at J; junction bases unmatched: 6. The CDR3 is made up of 13 amino acids. Germline loops: CDR1 GTSNPN, CDR2 SVGIG (reference sequence). The chain employs TRBV30 and TRBJ2-7; 11 bases line up with TRBD1. The source of this sequence is a woman younger than 35 in good health and CMV-seronegative. Sequencing input: PBMCs. CDR3 nucleotide sequence: TGTGCCTCCCGGGACAGGGGGAGGTACGAGCAGTACTTC. Its translation is CASRDRGRYEQYF.